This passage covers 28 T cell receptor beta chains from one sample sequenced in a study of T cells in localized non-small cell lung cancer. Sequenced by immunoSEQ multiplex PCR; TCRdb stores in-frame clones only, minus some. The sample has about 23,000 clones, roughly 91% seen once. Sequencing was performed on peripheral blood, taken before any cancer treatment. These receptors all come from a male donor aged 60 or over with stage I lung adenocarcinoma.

CDR3: CASSLAGLAGDTQYF. CDR3 nucleotide sequence: TGTGCCAGCAGCTTAGCGGGACTAGCGGGAGATACGCAGTATTTT. J is TRBJ2-3 and V is TRBV7-2; 12 bases match TRBD2. This CDR3 is built from 15 residues. V dropped 0 bases and J dropped 5; count of bases not matched to a gene: 0. Germline V gives CDR1 SGHTA, CDR2 FQGNSA.

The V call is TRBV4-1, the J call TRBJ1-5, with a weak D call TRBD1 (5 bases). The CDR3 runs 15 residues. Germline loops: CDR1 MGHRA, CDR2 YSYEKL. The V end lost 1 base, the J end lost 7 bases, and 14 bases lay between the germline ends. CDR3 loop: CASSQGWGSRQPQHF. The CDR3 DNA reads TGCGCCAGCAGCCAAGGTTGGGGGTCTAGACAGCCCCAGCATTTT.

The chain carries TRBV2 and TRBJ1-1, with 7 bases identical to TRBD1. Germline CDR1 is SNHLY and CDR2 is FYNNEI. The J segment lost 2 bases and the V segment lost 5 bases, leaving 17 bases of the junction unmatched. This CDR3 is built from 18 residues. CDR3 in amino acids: CASSRDSPQATPNTEAFF. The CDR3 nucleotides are TGTGCCAGCAGTCGGGACAGTCCGCAAGCGACGCCAAACACTGAAGCTTTCTTT.

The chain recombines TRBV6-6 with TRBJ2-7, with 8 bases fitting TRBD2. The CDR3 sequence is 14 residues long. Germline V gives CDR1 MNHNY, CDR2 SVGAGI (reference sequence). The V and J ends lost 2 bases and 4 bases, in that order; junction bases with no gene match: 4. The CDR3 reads CASSYAGGGYEQYF. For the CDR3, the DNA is TGTGCCAGCAGTTACGCGGGGGGCGGTTACGAGCAGTACTTC.

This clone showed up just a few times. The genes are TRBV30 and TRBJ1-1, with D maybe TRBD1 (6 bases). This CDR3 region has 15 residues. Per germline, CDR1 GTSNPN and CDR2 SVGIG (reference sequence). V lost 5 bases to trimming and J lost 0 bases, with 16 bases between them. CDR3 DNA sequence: TGTGCCTGGGGCCTAGGACAGTTAATGAACACTGAAGCTTTCTTT. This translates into CAWGLGQLMNTEAFF.

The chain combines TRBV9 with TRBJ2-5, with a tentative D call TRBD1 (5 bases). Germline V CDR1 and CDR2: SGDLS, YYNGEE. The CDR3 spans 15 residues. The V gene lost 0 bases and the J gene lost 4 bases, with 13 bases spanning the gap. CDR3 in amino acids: CASSVDAGNGETQYF. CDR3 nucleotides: TGTGCCAGCAGCGTAGATGCAGGGAACGGAGAGACCCAGTACTTC.

The DNA of the CDR3 is TGTGCCAGCTCACCAACTAGGGACGGTAACTATGGCTACACCTTC. Protein sequence: CASSPTRDGNYGYTF. This sequence joins TRBV18 and TRBJ1-2, with a possible D match to TRBD1 (5 bases). Germline CDR1 KGHSH, CDR2 LQKENI. There are 15 residues in the CDR3. The V gene lost 2 bases and the J gene lost 1 base, with 11 bases spanning the gap.

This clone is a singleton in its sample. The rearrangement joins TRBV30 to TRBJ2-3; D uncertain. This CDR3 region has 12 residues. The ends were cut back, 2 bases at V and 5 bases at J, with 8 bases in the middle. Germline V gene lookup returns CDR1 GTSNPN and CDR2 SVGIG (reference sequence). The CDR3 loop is CAWSLVGDTQYF. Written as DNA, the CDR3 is TGTGCCTGGAGTTTGGTAGGAGATACGCAGTATTTT.

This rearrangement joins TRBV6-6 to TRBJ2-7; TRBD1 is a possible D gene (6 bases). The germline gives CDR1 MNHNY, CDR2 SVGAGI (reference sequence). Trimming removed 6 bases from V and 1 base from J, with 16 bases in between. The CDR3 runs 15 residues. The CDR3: CASRSPGTTSYEQYF. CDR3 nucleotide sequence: TGTGCCAGCAGGTCCCCCGGGACAACTTCCTACGAGCAGTACTTC.

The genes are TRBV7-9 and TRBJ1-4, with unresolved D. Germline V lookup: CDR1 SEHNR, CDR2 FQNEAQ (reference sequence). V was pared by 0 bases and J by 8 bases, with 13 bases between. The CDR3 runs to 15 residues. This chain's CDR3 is CASSLAGRGGEKLFF. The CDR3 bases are TGTGCCAGCAGCTTAGCAGGGCGAGGAGGCGAAAAACTGTTTTTT.

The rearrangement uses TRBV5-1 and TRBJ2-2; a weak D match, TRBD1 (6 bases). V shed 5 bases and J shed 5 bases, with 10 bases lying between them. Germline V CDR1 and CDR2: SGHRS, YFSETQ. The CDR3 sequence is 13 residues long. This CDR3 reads CASSFGQTGELFF. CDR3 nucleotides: TGCGCCAGCAGTTTTGGACAGACCGGGGAGCTGTTTTTT.

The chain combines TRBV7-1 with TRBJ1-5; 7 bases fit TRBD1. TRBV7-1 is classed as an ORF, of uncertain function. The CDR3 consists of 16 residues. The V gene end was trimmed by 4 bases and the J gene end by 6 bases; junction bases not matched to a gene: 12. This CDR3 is CASSLRQGGEGQPQHF. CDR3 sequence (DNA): TGTGCCAGCAGCTTAAGACAGGGAGGAGAGGGTCAGCCCCAGCATTTT.

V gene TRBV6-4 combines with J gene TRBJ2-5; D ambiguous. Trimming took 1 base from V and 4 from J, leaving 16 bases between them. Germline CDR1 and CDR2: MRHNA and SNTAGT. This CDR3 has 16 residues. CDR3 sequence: CASSDCLRLIGETQYF. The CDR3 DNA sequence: TGTGCCAGCAGTGACTGTCTCCGACTCATCGGAGAGACCCAGTACTTC.

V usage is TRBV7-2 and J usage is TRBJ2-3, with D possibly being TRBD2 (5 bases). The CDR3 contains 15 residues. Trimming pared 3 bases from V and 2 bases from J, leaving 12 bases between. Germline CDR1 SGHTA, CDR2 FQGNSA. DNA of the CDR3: TGTGCCAGCAGCTTGCGACGGGGTTTCACAGATACGCAGTATTTT. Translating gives CASSLRRGFTDTQYF.

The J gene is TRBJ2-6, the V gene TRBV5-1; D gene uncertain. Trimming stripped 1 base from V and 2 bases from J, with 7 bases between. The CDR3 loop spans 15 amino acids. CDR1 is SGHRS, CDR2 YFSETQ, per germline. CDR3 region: CASSLSPTGANVLTF. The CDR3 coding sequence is TGCGCCAGCAGCTTGAGCCCGACTGGGGCCAACGTCCTGACTTTC.

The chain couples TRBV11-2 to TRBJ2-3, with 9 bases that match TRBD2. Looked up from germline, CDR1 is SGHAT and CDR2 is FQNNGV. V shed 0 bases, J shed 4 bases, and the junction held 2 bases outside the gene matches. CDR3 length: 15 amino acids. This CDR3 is CASSLERLAADTQYF. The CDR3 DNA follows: TGTGCCAGCAGCTTAGAACGACTAGCGGCAGATACGCAGTATTTT. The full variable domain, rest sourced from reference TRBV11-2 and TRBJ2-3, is EAGVAQSPRYKIIEKRQSVAFWCNPISGHATLYWYQQILGQGPKLLIQFQNNGVVDDSQLPKDRFSAERLKGVDSTLKIQPAKLEDSAVYLCASSLERLAADTQYFGPGTRLTVL.

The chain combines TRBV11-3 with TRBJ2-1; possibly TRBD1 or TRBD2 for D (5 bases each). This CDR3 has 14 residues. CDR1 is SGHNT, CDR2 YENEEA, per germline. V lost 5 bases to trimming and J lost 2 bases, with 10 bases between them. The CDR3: CASSPTGPYNEQFF. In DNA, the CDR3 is TGTGCCAGCAGCCCCACGGGGCCCTACAATGAGCAGTTCTTC. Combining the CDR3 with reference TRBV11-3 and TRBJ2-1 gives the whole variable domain EAGVVQSPRYKIIEKKQPVAFWCNPISGHNTLYWYLQNLGQGPELLIRYENEEAVDDSQLPKDRFSAERLKGVDSTLKIQPAELGDSAVYLCASSPTGPYNEQFFGPGTRLTVL.

CDR3 residues: CASSYSGLSYEQYF. CDR3 coding DNA: TGTGCCAGCAGTTATTCGGGACTATCCTACGAGCAGTACTTC. The chain couples TRBV6-6 to TRBJ2-7; 7 nucleotides agree with TRBD2. This CDR3 contains 14 residues. The V and J ends lost 3 bases and 1 base, in that order; junction bases with no gene match: 3. The germline CDR1 and CDR2 sequences are MNHNY and SVGAGI (reference sequence).

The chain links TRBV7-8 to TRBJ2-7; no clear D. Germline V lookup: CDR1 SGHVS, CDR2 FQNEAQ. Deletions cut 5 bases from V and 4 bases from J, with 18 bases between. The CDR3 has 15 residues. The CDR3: CASSNPQAGAYEQYF. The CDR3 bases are TGTGCCAGCAGCAACCCCCAGGCCGGAGCGTACGAGCAGTACTTC.

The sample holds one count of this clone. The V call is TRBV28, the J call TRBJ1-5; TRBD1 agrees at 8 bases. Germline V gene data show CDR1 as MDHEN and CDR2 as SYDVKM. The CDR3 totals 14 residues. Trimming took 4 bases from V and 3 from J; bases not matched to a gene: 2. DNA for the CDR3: TGTGCCAGCAGTTGGACAGGGATCAATCAGCCCCAGCATTTT. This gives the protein CASSWTGINQPQHF.

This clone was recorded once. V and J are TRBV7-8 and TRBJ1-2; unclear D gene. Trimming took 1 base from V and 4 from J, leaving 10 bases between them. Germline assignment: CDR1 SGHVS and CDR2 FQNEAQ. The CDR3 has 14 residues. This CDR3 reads CASSLDFGSYGYTF. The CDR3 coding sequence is TGTGCCAGCAGCTTAGATTTTGGAAGCTATGGCTACACCTTC. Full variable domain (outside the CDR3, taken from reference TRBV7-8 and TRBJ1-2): GAGVSQSPRYKVAKRGQDVALRCDPISGHVSLFWYQQALGQGPEFLTYFQNEAQLDKSGLPSDRFFAERPEGSVSTLKIQRTQQEDSAVYLCASSLDFGSYGYTFGSGTRLTVV.

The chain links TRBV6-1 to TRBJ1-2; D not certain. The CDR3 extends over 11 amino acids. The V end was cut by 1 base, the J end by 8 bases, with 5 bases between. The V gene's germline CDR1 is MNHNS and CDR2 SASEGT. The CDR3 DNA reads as TGTGCCAGCAGTGAAGGTGGCGGCTACACCTTC. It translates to CASSEGGGYTF.

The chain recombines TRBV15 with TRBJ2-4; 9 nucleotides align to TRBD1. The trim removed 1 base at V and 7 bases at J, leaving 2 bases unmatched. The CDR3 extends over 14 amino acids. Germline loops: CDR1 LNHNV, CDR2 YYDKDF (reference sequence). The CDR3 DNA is TGTGCCACCAGCAGAGCCGGGACAGGGAACATTCAGTACTTC. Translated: CATSRAGTGNIQYF.

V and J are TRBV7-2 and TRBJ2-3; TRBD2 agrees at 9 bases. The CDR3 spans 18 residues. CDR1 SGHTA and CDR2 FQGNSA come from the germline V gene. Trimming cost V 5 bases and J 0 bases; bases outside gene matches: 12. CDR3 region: CASSLTSGQSASTDTQYF. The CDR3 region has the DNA TGTGCCAGCAGCCTAACTAGCGGGCAAAGTGCTAGCACAGATACGCAGTATTTT.

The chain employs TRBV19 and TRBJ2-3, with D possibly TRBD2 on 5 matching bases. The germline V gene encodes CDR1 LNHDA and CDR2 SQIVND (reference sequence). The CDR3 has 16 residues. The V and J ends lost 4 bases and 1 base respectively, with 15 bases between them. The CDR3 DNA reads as TGTGCCAGTAGTACCTCGGGAACCCAGGGCACAGATACGCAGTATTTT. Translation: CASSTSGTQGTDTQYF.

CDR3 loop: CASSVGGGADHEQYF. CDR3 in DNA: TGTGCCAGCAGCGTAGGCGGGGGGGCCGACCACGAGCAGTACTTC. The rearrangement joins TRBV9 to TRBJ2-7; 9 bases map to TRBD2. Per germline, CDR1 SGDLS and CDR2 YYNGEE. The CDR3 has 15 amino acids. V shed 0 bases, J shed 5 bases, and the junction held 6 bases outside the gene matches.

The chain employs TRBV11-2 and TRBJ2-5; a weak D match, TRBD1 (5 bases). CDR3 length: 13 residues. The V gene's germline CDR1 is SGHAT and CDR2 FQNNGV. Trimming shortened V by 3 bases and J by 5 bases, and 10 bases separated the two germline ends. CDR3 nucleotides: TGTGCCAGCAGCTTCTCACAGGTGGAGACCCAGTACTTC. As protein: CASSFSQVETQYF.

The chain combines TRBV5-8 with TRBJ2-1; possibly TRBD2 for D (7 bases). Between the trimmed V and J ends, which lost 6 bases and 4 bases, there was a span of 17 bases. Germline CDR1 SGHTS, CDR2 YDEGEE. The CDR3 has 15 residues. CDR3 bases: TGTGCCAGCATCCAGAGGACTAGGGGGTACAATGAGCAGTTCTTC. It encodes CASIQRTRGYNEQFF.